The 15 T cell receptor beta chains in this list originate from one sample, sequenced in a study of T cells after yellow fever vaccination. TCRdb reprocessed the 5' RACE reads with MiXCR, giving one entry per CDR3 protein. The table records 350,000 to 550,000 distinct CDR3 sequences, about 17% of them present only once. The source material was PBMCs, sampled before the yellow fever booster vaccination. The receptor set was obtained from a man aged 18 to 35 who received the YFV17D yellow fever vaccine.

V is TRBV5-6 and J is TRBJ2-3; no clear D. Germline V gene sequence: CDR1 SGHDT, CDR2 YYEEEE. This CDR3 comprises 17 residues. Trimming cost V 0 bases and J 2 bases, with 16 bases left between them. For the CDR3, the DNA is TGTGCCAGCAGCTTGGGGATGAGTACCGTTTTCACAGATACGCAGTATTTT. Its translation: CASSLGMSTVFTDTQYF.

V gene TRBV9 combines with J gene TRBJ2-7; D is uncertain. V lost 6 bases to trimming and J lost 6 bases, with 16 bases between them. The CDR3 is 13 amino acids. CDR1 is SGDLS and CDR2 is YYNGEE in the germline V gene. CDR3 residues: CASNYTDFCEQYV. CDR3 bases: TGTGCCAGCAATTACACAGACTTTTGCGAGCAGTACGTC.

This clonotype was seen a handful of times. The chain recombines TRBV7-8 with TRBJ1-5, with unresolved D. The CDR3 loop spans 13 amino acids. CDR1 and CDR2 from the germline V gene are SGHVS and FQNEAQ. V dropped 5 bases and J dropped 3 bases, with 8 bases sitting between them. The CDR3 DNA reads TGTGCCAGCAGCCCCGAACCCAATCAGCCCCAGCATTTT. Translation gives CASSPEPNQPQHF. The full variable domain, its missing parts supplied by reference TRBV7-8 and TRBJ1-5, is GAGVSQSPRYKVAKRGQDVALRCDPISGHVSLFWYQQALGQGPEFLTYFQNEAQLDKSGLPSDRFFAERPEGSVSTLKIQRTQQEDSAVYLCASSPEPNQPQHFGDGTRLSIL.

At least ten counts were recorded for this clonotype. In DNA form, the CDR3 reads TGTGCCAGCAGCTGGACTAGCGGGGTGGGGGAGACCCAGTACTTC. Residues: CASSWTSGVGETQYF. The chain joins TRBV7-2 to TRBJ2-5; 12 bases fit TRBD2. Germline V CDR1 and CDR2: SGHTA, FQGNSA. J lost 5 bases, V lost 4 bases, and 5 bases had no gene match. This CDR3 has 15 residues.

The J gene is TRBJ1-5, the V gene TRBV18, with 7 nucleotides matching TRBD1. Germline trimming cut 4 bases from V and 7 bases from J; bases unmatched to any gene: 7. The CDR3 totals 14 residues. Per the germline V gene, CDR1 is KGHSH and CDR2 is LQKENI. Here the CDR3 DNA reads TGTGCCAGCTCACGCACAGGGGTTAACCAGCCCCAGCATTTT. It translates to CASSRTGVNQPQHF.

This clonotype came up a few times. The V gene is TRBV12-3 or TRBV12-4, the J gene TRBJ2-3; D perhaps matches TRBD2 (6 bases). This CDR3 comprises 13 residues. Trimming pared 7 bases from V and 6 bases from J, leaving 14 bases between. The CDR3: CASKSLAGDTQYF. As DNA, the CDR3 is TGTGCCAGCAAATCACTAGCAGGGGATACGCAGTATTTT.

In this sample, this clonotype turned up a few times. The V and J genes are TRBV7-9 and TRBJ1-5, with 7 bases fitting TRBD1. Germline V gives CDR1 SEHNR, CDR2 FQNEAQ (reference sequence). The CDR3 has 12 amino acids. With 8 bases clipped from V and 5 bases from J, the junction kept 3 bases outside the gene matches. CDR3 sequence: CASGTGDQPQHF. The CDR3 DNA reads TGTGCCAGCGGAACAGGGGATCAGCCCCAGCATTTT.

This clonotype was observed many times. This sequence joins TRBV10-3 and TRBJ2-5; unclear D gene. This CDR3 has 14 residues. Trimming took 0 bases from V and 1 from J, leaving 6 bases between them. The germline gives CDR1 ENHRY, CDR2 SYGVKD. CDR3 amino acids: CAISESPTQETQYF. CDR3 nucleotides: TGTGCCATCAGTGAGTCCCCTACCCAAGAGACCCAGTACTTC.

The chain is built from TRBV4-3 and TRBJ2-2; maybe TRBD2 (5 bases). V was clipped by 0 bases and J by 3 bases, with 11 bases between them. CDR1 and CDR2 (germline): LGHNA, YSLEER. CDR3 length equals 16 residues. CDR3 sequence (DNA): TGCGCCAGCAGCCAAGATTCGGGGTCGGACACCGGGGAGCTGTTTTTT. Its protein is CASSQDSGSDTGELFF.

This clonotype turned up a few times. The chain is built from TRBV20-1 and TRBJ2-3, with D possibly matching TRBD2 (6 bases). CDR3 length: 16 residues. V lost 0 bases, J lost 7 bases, and 20 bases lay in between. Germline loops: CDR1 DFQATT, CDR2 SNEGSKA (reference sequence). CDR3 DNA sequence: TGCAGTGCTAGAGATGTAGCGGCGTCCACCATGAATACGCAGTATTTT. This translates into CSARDVAASTMNTQYF.

This clonotype has only a few counts. The chain has TRBV7-9 and TRBJ1-4, with D possibly matching TRBD1 (5 bases). This CDR3 contains 19 residues. V lost 0 bases to trimming and J lost 8 bases, with 25 bases between them. Germline CDR1 is SEHNR and CDR2 is FQNEAQ (reference sequence). The CDR3 region is CASSLAGQGAGELAEKLFF. CDR3 bases: TGTGCCAGCAGCTTAGCGGGGCAGGGAGCGGGCGAGCTGGCGGAAAAACTGTTTTTT.

The chain joins TRBV18 to TRBJ2-2, with 9 bases that match TRBD1. Germline loops: CDR1 KGHSH, CDR2 LQKENI. The CDR3 totals 16 residues. V lost 3 bases to trimming and J lost 4 bases; unmatched junction nucleotides: 6. CDR3 bases: TGTGCCAGCTCACCCTTGGACAGGGGTGGCACCGGGGAGCTGTTTTTT. Its translation is CASSPLDRGGTGELFF.

This chain connects TRBV12-3 or TRBV12-4 to TRBJ2-6; D not certain. The CDR3 totals 15 residues. Trimming shortened V by 6 bases and J by 0 bases, and 9 bases separated the two germline ends. CDR3 loop: CASSTDVSGANVLTF. DNA for the CDR3: TGTGCCAGCAGCACTGATGTCTCTGGGGCCAACGTCCTGACTTTC.

This clonotype has a handful of counts. This rearrangement joins TRBV6-5 to TRBJ1-4; 9 nucleotides line up with TRBD1. Germline V gives CDR1 MNHEY, CDR2 SVGAGI. Trimming removed 6 bases from V and 3 bases from J; junction bases left unmatched: 8. This CDR3 has 16 amino acids. In nucleotides, the CDR3 is TGTGCCAGCAGGTCGACAGGGGGTTGGTCTAATGAAAAACTGTTTTTT. Translation gives CASRSTGGWSNEKLFF.

The chain combines TRBV7-7 with TRBJ2-7, with a weak D call TRBD1 (6 bases). The CDR3 loop spans 15 amino acids. CDR1 and CDR2 from the germline V gene are SSHAT and FNYEAQ (reference sequence). The CDR3: CASSGIGTLSYEQYV. The CDR3 nucleotides are TGTGCTAGCAGTGGAATCGGGACACTTTCCTACGAGCAGTACGTC.